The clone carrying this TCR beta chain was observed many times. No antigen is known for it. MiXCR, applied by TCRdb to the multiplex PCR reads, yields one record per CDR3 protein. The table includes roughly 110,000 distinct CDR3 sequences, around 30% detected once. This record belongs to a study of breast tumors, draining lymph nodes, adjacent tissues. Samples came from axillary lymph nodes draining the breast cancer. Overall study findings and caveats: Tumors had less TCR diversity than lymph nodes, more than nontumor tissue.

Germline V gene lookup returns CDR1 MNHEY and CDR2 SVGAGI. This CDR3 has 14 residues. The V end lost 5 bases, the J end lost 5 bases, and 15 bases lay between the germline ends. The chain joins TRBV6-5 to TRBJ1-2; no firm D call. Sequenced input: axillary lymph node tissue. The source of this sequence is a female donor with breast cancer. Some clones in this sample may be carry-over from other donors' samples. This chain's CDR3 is CASSHRKGGYGYTF. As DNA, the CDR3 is TGTGCCAGCAGTCACCGGAAGGGAGGGTATGGCTACACCTTC.